One sample yielded the 14 T cell receptor delta chains listed below, sequenced in a study of gamma-delta chains in newborns, infants, children. TCRdb reran clone calling via CATT on the reads. Of 4,000 to 5,000 delta-chain clones listed, about 14% are singletons. Material: blood. The receptors stem from a child who was a newborn, infant or young child, either healthy, febrile or measles-vaccinated (not recorded which).

With respect to this clone: A read error may be the cause here, since a much bigger clone is one base away. The chain couples TRDV2 to TRDJ3, with 9 nucleotides matching TRDD3. TCRdb offers no J gene call, so here the DNA was matched to germline to obtain one. Losses at the gene ends were 1 base for V and 0 bases for J; bases not matched to a gene: 15. The CDR3 runs to 22 residues. Germline assignment: CDR1 GEAIGNYY and CDR2 EKD. The CDR3 DNA reads TGTGCCTGTGACACTCTAGATACTGGGGGAACGCTTAGCTCCTGGGACACCCGACAGATGTTTTTC. Translating it yields CACDTLDTGGTLSSWDTRQMFF.

About this clone: A much larger clone lies a single base off, so this may be a read error. In DNA form, the CDR3 reads TGTGCCTGTGACACTGCTGGGGGTCCCCGGGGGGCAGCACAACTCTTCTTT. Its translation: CACDTAGGPRGAAQLFF. The rearrangement joins TRDV2 to TRDJ2; 7 bases line up with TRDD3. With V trimmed by 1 base and J by 6 bases, 13 bases remained unmatched. The V gene's germline CDR1 is GEAIGNYY and CDR2 EKD. The CDR3 has 17 amino acids.

This clone has more than one count but fewer than ten. The protein that TCRdb holds for this DNA derives from a much larger clone and differs from the translated DNA at residue 5, which likely indicates a read error; the protein shown here is translated from the DNA. The chain links TRDV2 to TRDJ1, with no clear D. The CDR3 is 15 residues long. Germline loops: CDR1 GEAIGNYY, CDR2 EKD. The ends were cut back, 3 bases at V and 0 bases at J, with 13 bases in the middle. The CDR3 bases are TGTGCCTGTGACGCCGTCGGCGAGAACACCGATAAACTCATCTTT. Amino acid sequence: CACDAVGENTDKLIF.

This clone was seen a few times. A far larger clone is just one base off, so this is likely a read error. V and J are TRDV2 and TRDJ3; 13 bases are a match to TRDD3. Trimming removed 3 bases from V and 5 bases from J; junction bases left unmatched: 9. This CDR3 contains 19 residues. CDR1 and CDR2 from the germline V gene are GEAIGNYY and EKD. This CDR3 reads CACDSVLGDTNRDTRQMFF. The CDR3 nucleotides are TGTGCCTGTGACTCCGTACTGGGGGATACGAACCGGGACACCCGACAGATGTTTTTC.

The chain recombines TRDV2 with TRDJ2; D is possibly TRDD2 or TRDD3 (6 bases each). V was clipped by 0 bases and J by 3 bases, with 25 bases between them. Germline V gene lookup returns CDR1 GEAIGNYY and CDR2 EKD. The CDR3 runs to 20 residues. The CDR3 nucleotides are TGTGCCTGTGACACCGTCTCTCCTACGCTGGGGATCCAGGTGACAGCACAACTCTTCTTT. As protein: CACDTVSPTLGIQVTAQLFF.

On this clone itself: Other DNA sequences in this specimen translate into the identical CDR3. The chain is built from TRDV2 and TRDJ1; 10 bases are shared with TRDD3. Germline CDR1 and CDR2: GEAIGNYY and EKD. Losses at the gene ends were 4 bases for V and 0 bases for J; bases not matched to a gene: 19. CDR3 length: 20 residues. The CDR3 DNA reads TGTGCCTGTGATCCCCTCACCGGGGGATACGCCTCTTCTTACACCGATAAACTCATCTTT. Residues: CACDPLTGGYASSYTDKLIF.

Of note for this clone: This may be a read error: a much more frequent sequence differs by one nucleotide. The V gene is TRDV2, the J gene TRDJ1; 10 nucleotides align to TRDD3. The CDR3 runs to 15 residues. From germline, CDR1 is GEAIGNYY and CDR2 EKD. J was trimmed by 0 bases and V by 5 bases; bases with no gene match: 5. The DNA of the CDR3 is TGTGCCTGTGGCCTACTGGGGGATTACACCGATAAACTCATCTTT. Its protein product is CACGLLGDYTDKLIF.

In its sample, this clone was seen a few times. This sequence may be a read error, since a much larger clone differs from it by one base. The sample carries other DNA sequences with the same CDR3. V usage is TRDV1 and J usage is TRDJ1; D perhaps matches TRDD3 (5 bases). Per the germline V gene, CDR1 is TSWWSYY and CDR2 is QGS. The CDR3 totals 18 residues. The ends were cut back, 3 bases at V and 0 bases at J, with 20 bases in the middle. The CDR3 is CALGDPVSRTGHTDKLIF. Here the CDR3 DNA reads TGTGCTCTTGGGGATCCAGTTTCCCGTACTGGCCACACCGATAAACTCATCTTT.

Worth noting for this clone: Given a much more abundant clone one base away, this may be a read error. Distinct nucleotide sequences in the sample also encode this CDR3. The rearrangement joins TRDV2 to TRDJ1; 11 bases align to TRDD3. V lost 7 bases, J lost 6 bases, and 30 bases stayed unmatched. In germline, CDR1 is GEAIGNYY, CDR2 EKD. This CDR3 has 21 amino acids. The CDR3 sequence is CACEGVARPPSPSWGIHKLIF. The CDR3, as DNA: TGTGCCTGCGAGGGGGTGGCCAGGCCTCCCTCCCCGAGCTGGGGGATACATAAACTCATCTTT.

This clone has only a few counts. A read error likely explains why the TCRdb protein, taken from a much larger clone, differs from this DNA's translation at residue 3; the protein shown is translated from the DNA. This chain uses TRDV2 with TRDJ3, with 9 bases identical to TRDD3. The CDR3 runs to 19 residues. The V gene's germline CDR1 is GEAIGNYY and CDR2 EKD. The CDR3 loop is CAYDTVLGESSWDTRQMFF. CDR3 nucleotide sequence: TGTGCCTATGACACCGTACTGGGGGAGAGCTCCTGGGACACCCGACAGATGTTTTTC.

A remark on this clone: A much more abundant neighbour one base away suggests this may be a read error. The identical CDR3 is also encoded by other nucleotide sequences in the sample. The rearrangement links TRDV1 to TRDJ1, with 9 nucleotides matching TRDD3. Germline assignment: CDR1 TSWWSYY and CDR2 QGS. The CDR3 length is 23 residues. The CDR3 region is CALGETRFLQATYWGRDTDKLIF. The CDR3 bases are TGTGCCCTTGGGGAAACAAGGTTCCTTCAGGCCACGTACTGGGGGAGAGACACCGATAAACTCATCTTT.

In its sample, this clone was seen a few times. Just one base apart from a much larger clone, this may be a read error. The sample contains more than one DNA sequence encoding this CDR3. The chain recombines TRDV2 with TRDJ1, with D possibly TRDD3 on 6 matching bases. Per the germline V gene, CDR1 is GEAIGNYY and CDR2 is EKD. The CDR3 extends over 15 amino acids. The DNA of the CDR3 is TGTGCCTGTGACAAGCTGGGGATGTACACCGATAAACTCATCTTC. It codes for CACDKLGMYTDKLIF.

This clone was observed a handful of times. The protein TCRdb lists belongs to a much larger clone and differs from this DNA's translation at residue 9, which points to a read error; the protein shown is made from the DNA. The V call is TRDV2, the J call TRDJ1, with 7 bases identical to TRDD3. V lost 3 bases and J lost 1; bases outside the gene matches: 7. This CDR3 has 15 amino acids. The germline gives CDR1 GEAIGNYY, CDR2 EKD. This CDR3 reads CACDALGVSTDKLIF. The CDR3 DNA sequence: TGTGCCTGTGACGCCCTGGGGGTTTCCACCGATAAACTCATCTTT.

The J gene call is TRDJ2, but no V gene call exists; TRDD3, the table's D call, was not compared with the DNA. The CDR3 covers 20 residues. The CDR3 DNA follows: TGTGCCTGTGACACCGTTCTGGGGGATCCTTCTCCCCAAGCGCCCGCACAACTCTTCTTT. This translates into CACDTVLGDPSPQAPAQLFF.